This is a list of T cell receptor beta chains from one sample in a study of CD8 T cells in Susac syndrome. TCRdb redid the calling of the immunoSEQ multiplex PCR reads with MiXCR, one entry per CDR3 protein. The table lists around 170,000 distinct CDR3 sequences, under 97% of them singletons. Source material: CD4+ T cells from PBMCs. The receptors come from a human donor with Susac syndrome. The CDR3 runs from the conserved cysteine through the conserved F or W. D genes are given only for firm matches. Clone sizes are given selectively: once, few, many, or a class where the clone is expanded.

>-|-|TRBJ2-3|TRBV20-1
TGCAGTGCTAGTGGTTGGGCGTGGAGCGCAGATACGCAGTATTTT
CSASGWAWSADTQYF
>-|TRBD2|TRBJ2-1|TRBV5-1
TGCGCCAGCAGCTTGGCCCTAGCGGGATACAATGAGCAGTTCTTC
CASSLALAGYNEQFF
>-|-|TRBJ1-1|TRBV7-8
TGTGCCAGCAGCTTACCCGTGAACACTGAAGCTTTCTTT
CASSLPVNTEAFF
>few|-|TRBJ1-1|TRBV30
TGTGCCTGGGGGCAGATGAACACTGAAGCTTTCTTT
CAWGQMNTEAFF
>-|-|TRBJ1-1|TRBV3-1
TGTGCCAGCAGCCATCCGGGCCTGAACACTGAAGCTTTCTTT
CASSHPGLNTEAFF
>-|-|TRBJ2-7|TRBV12-3/TRBV12-4
TGTGCCAGCAGTCCAGGGGGGGGTCGAGAGCAGTACTTC
CASSPGGGREQYF
>-|TRBD1|TRBJ1-2|TRBV30
TGTGCCTGGAGTACACTACAGGGGATTGGCTATGGCTACACCTTC
CAWSTLQGIGYGYTF
>-|-|TRBJ2-3|TRBV28
TGTGCCAGCAGCGAACCGACTAGGTCCCTCCAGGCGCAGTATTTT
CASSEPTRSLQAQYF
>-|TRBD1|TRBJ2-3|TRBV20-1
TGCAGTGCTGGGGACAGGGCGACAGATACGCAGTATTTT
CSAGDRATDTQYF
>-|-|TRBJ1-2|TRBV6-2/TRBV6-3
TGTGCCAGCACCCGACGAGGAGGGGAAAGGGGGTCTGGCTACACCTTC
CASTRRGGERGSGYTF
>-|TRBD1|TRBJ2-4|TRBV7-8
TGTGCCAGCAGCTTAGCAGGGACAGGGAGCAAAAACATTCAGTACTTC
CASSLAGTGSKNIQYF
>-|-|TRBJ2-1|TRBV7-9
TGTGCCAGCAGCCAGGGGGGGCTCTACAATGAGCAGTTCTTC
CASSQGGLYNEQFF
>-|-|TRBJ1-5|TRBV19
TGTGCCAGTAGTATTACGGTTCGGCCATCCGGGACCAATCAGCCCCAGCATTTT
CASSITVRPSGTNQPQHF
>-|-|TRBJ2-7|TRBV20-1
TGCAGTGCTAGAGATCCCCGAGGTTCCTACGAGCAGTACTTC
CSARDPRGSYEQYF
>few|-|TRBJ1-1|TRBV12-3/TRBV12-4
TGTGCCAGCAGTTTGTTAATGAACACTGAAGCTTTCTTT
CASSLLMNTEAFF
>once|TRBD1|TRBJ1-6|TRBV12-3/TRBV12-4
TGTGCCAGCAGTGTCAGGGGGCTGGGGAATTCACCCCTCCACTTT
CASSVRGLGNSPLHF
>-|-|TRBJ2-3|TRBV20-1
TGCAGTGCTAGAGTCGGGGTCACCACAGATACGCAGTATTTT
CSARVGVTTDTQYF
>-|-|TRBJ2-7|TRBV30
TGTGCCTGGAGCAGAACGGACAGTTATTACGAGCAGTACTTC
CAWSRTDSYYEQYF
>-|TRBD2|TRBJ2-5|TRBV5-6
TGTGCCAGCAGCCCAGTGGACGGGACTAGCGGTTCAGAGACCCAGTACTTC
CASSPVDGTSGSETQYF
>-|-|TRBJ1-6|TRBV28
TGTGCCAGCTATCCCAGCGGGGCGCCCCAATCACCCCTCCACTTT
CASYPSGAPQSPLHF
>-|-|TRBJ2-1|TRBV25-1
TGTGCCAGCAGTGAGGGGGCTGAGCAGTTCTTC
CASSEGAEQFF
>-|-|TRBJ2-7|TRBV27
TGTGCCAGCAGTTTAGTAGGTAGGAGGGAGCAGTACTTC
CASSLVGRREQYF
>-|TRBD1|TRBJ2-4|TRBV7-9
TGTGCCAGCAGCTTAGGGCACCGGGGACAGGGGGCATTGAACATTCAGTACTTC
CASSLGHRGQGALNIQYF
>-|TRBD2|TRBJ2-4|TRBV11-2
TGTGCCAGCAGCTTAGATGGACTAGCGGGGGCCCCTACCAAAAACATTCAGTACTTC
CASSLDGLAGAPTKNIQYF
>-|-|TRBJ2-7|TRBV30
TGTGCCTGGAGTGTTTCAGGAAACTACGAGCAGTACTTC
CAWSVSGNYEQYF
>once|-|TRBJ2-5|TRBV18
TGTGCCAGCTCAATGTCAATCGCCGGGGGCCAAGAGACCCAGTACTTC
CASSMSIAGGQETQYF
>-|-|TRBJ1-2|TRBV5-1
TGCGCCAGCAGCTTGGGTTCTTGGTATGGCTACACCTTC
CASSLGSWYGYTF
>once|TRBD2|TRBJ2-3|TRBV6-5
TGTGCCAGCAGTTCCATCGTGACTAGCGGGGGGAATACGCAGTATTTT
CASSSIVTSGGNTQYF
>-|-|TRBJ2-7|TRBV5-1
TGCGCCAGCAGCTTGGGCCCACCCCTCTCCTACGAGCAGTACTTC
CASSLGPPLSYEQYF
>-|TRBD2|TRBJ2-7|TRBV27
TGTGCCAGCAGGCTAGCGGGGTACTACGAGCAGTACTTC
CASRLAGYYEQYF
>once|-|TRBJ2-1|TRBV20-1
TGCAGTGCTGTAGAGGGTCCTTATGAGCAGTTCTTC
CSAVEGPYEQFF
>-|-|TRBJ2-7|TRBV18
TGTGCCAGCTCCAAAAAGGGCCAAGGGAACTACGAGCAGTACTTC
CASSKKGQGNYEQYF
>-|TRBD2|TRBJ2-1|TRBV25-1
TGTGCCACCGGTTTGGCGGGAGCCTACAATGAGCAGTTCTTC
CATGLAGAYNEQFF
>-|-|TRBJ1-1|TRBV10-3
TGTGCCATCAGTGATGCGGGGCAGCCGAACACTGAAGCTTTCTTT
CAISDAGQPNTEAFF
>-|TRBD1|TRBJ1-6|TRBV30
TGTGCCTGGAGTGAAGGACAGGGCAGTGGCAATTCACCCCTCCACTTT
CAWSEGQGSGNSPLHF